The rows below give T cell receptor beta chains drawn from one sample of a study of regulatory dendritic cells for organ transplantation. Their antigen targets remain unknown. Data came from immunoSEQ multiplex PCR; TCRdb stores just in-frame clones and leaves some out. The sample lists approximately 12,000 clones, about 90% occurring once. Sample: naive CD8+ T cells from blood cultured with regulatory dendritic cells. The receptor source for this set is a human donor in good health. CDR3s include the opening cysteine and the closing phenylalanine or tryptophan. A D gene is named only where the DNA matches it firmly. Not all rows give a size; the values are once, few, many and, for expanded clones, a class.

V gene,J gene,D gene,clone size,CDR3 DNA,CDR3 protein
TRBV27,TRBJ2-1,-,-,TGTGCCAGCAGTTGGGGCCTTGTGAATGAGGATGAGCAGTTCTTC,CASSWGLVNEDEQFF
TRBV4-1,TRBJ1-2,-,-,TGCGCCAGCAGCCAGTCGATGACACAGGGCGATGGCTACACCTTC,CASSQSMTQGDGYTF
TRBV13,TRBJ2-4,-,-,TGTGCCAGCAGCTTAGGGGGGTATAACATTCAGTACTTC,CASSLGGYNIQYF
TRBV19,TRBJ2-1,-,-,TGTGCCAGTAGTAATTCGGCAGGGGGGTCCAATGAGCAGTTCTTC,CASSNSAGGSNEQFF
TRBV4-3,TRBJ1-2,TRBD1,-,TGCGCCAGCAGCCAAGATCAGGACAGGGTGTACTATGGCTACACCTTC,CASSQDQDRVYYGYTF
TRBV2,TRBJ1-1,-,-,TGTGCCAGCACCGGGGGGCCCCCTGAAGCTTTCTTT,CASTGGPPEAFF
TRBV7-9,TRBJ2-1,-,-,TGTGCCAGCAGCCCCCGGCTGGGTAGTGAGCAGTTCTTC,CASSPRLGSEQFF
TRBV16,TRBJ2-7,-,few,TGTGCCAGCAGCCAAGACCGCCTATACGAGCAGTACTTC,CASSQDRLYEQYF
TRBV11-1,TRBJ1-2,-,-,TGTGCCAGCAGCCTCGATCATGAGGACTACTATGGCTACACCTTC,CASSLDHEDYYGYTF
TRBV6-1,TRBJ2-2,-,once,TGTGCCAGCAGGGGGGGACAGTTCAACACCGGGGAGCTGTTTTTT,CASRGGQFNTGELFF
TRBV27,TRBJ2-3,-,-,TGTGCCAGCAGTTTAATGGCGCTTACAGATACGCAGTATTTT,CASSLMALTDTQYF
TRBV4-3,TRBJ2-2,-,-,TGCGCCAGCAGCCTTTCCCCGGGACAAGCTTTAAACACCGGGGAGCTGTTTTTT,CASSLSPGQALNTGELFF
TRBV7-3,TRBJ2-3,-,-,TGTGCCAGCAGCTTCATGGGTAGCACAGATACGCAGTATTTT,CASSFMGSTDTQYF
TRBV27,TRBJ2-5,-,-,TGTGCCAGCAGTTTATACAGAGAGACCCAGTACTTC,CASSLYRETQYF
TRBV9,TRBJ1-1,-,few,TGTGCCAGCAGCACGGGAAACACTGAAGCTTTCTTT,CASSTGNTEAFF
TRBV27,TRBJ2-1,TRBD1,-,TGTGCCAGCAGTTTAAGGGGGCCCTTTAATGAGCAGTTCTTC,CASSLRGPFNEQFF
TRBV9,TRBJ1-1,-,few,TGTGCCAGCAGCGTAGTTTTGAACACTGAAGCTTTCTTT,CASSVVLNTEAFF
TRBV7-2,TRBJ2-1,-,-,TGTGCCAGCAGCTTAGTTAGGGGTGGGGGCACCTACAATGAGCAGTTCTTC,CASSLVRGGGTYNEQFF
TRBV5-6,TRBJ2-3,-,-,TGTGCCAGCAGCTGGGGGGGCCCCACAGATACGCAGTATTTT,CASSWGGPTDTQYF
TRBV4-1,TRBJ2-2,-,-,TGCGCCAGCAGCGCCGGGACCACGGGGACCGGGGAGCTGTTTTTT,CASSAGTTGTGELFF
TRBV4-1,TRBJ2-3,TRBD2,-,TGCGCCAGCAGCCAAGTCCTGCGGGGGAATACGGATACGCAGTATTTT,CASSQVLRGNTDTQYF
TRBV20-1,TRBJ2-1,-,-,TGCAGTGCCAAAAGGACTAATGAGCAGTTCTTC,CSAKRTNEQFF
TRBV2,TRBJ2-7,-,-,TGTGCCAGCACCCCTGGGGGAGACGAGCAGTACTTC,CASTPGGDEQYF
TRBV28,TRBJ2-7,-,-,TGTGCCAGCAGTTTTGGGACCTACTACGAGCAGTACTTC,CASSFGTYYEQYF
TRBV7-9,TRBJ2-2,-,-,TGTGCCAGCAGCGGAGAGGTCTTTTGGAACACCGGGGAGCTGTTTTTT,CASSGEVFWNTGELFF
TRBV9,TRBJ2-1,TRBD2,-,TGTGCCAGCAGCGTAGATGGAGGGGGGCTAGCGGGATACAATGAGCAGTTCTTC,CASSVDGGGLAGYNEQFF
TRBV13,TRBJ1-1,-,few,TGTGCCAGCAGCTTACAGGGGAACACTGAAGCTTTCTTT,CASSLQGNTEAFF
TRBV13,TRBJ2-2,-,once,TGTGCCAGCAGCTTAGACGGGATCTACACCGGGGAGCTGTTTTTT,CASSLDGIYTGELFF
TRBV29-1,TRBJ1-4,-,once,TGCAGCCCAAACCGGGCCTCTGAAAAACTGTTTTTT,CSPNRASEKLFF
TRBV6-5,TRBJ2-7,-,-,TGTGCCAGCAGTCCATTAGAAGCCGGGAGCCAGTACTTC,CASSPLEAGSQYF
TRBV29-1,TRBJ2-7,TRBD1,-,TGCAGCGCCTGGGACAGGGCAACCTACGAGCAGTACTTC,CSAWDRATYEQYF
TRBV29-1,TRBJ2-1,-,once,TGCAGCGTTGAGGGGCAATGGATTTACAATGAGCAGTTCTTC,CSVEGQWIYNEQFF
TRBV28,TRBJ2-5,-,-,TGTGCCAGCAGTTTCCCAGCGGGAGAGACCCAGTACTTC,CASSFPAGETQYF
TRBV5-1,TRBJ1-3,-,-,TGCGCCAGCAGCTTGGACCTGACAGGCTCTGGAAACACCATATATTTT,CASSLDLTGSGNTIYF
TRBV4-3,TRBJ2-3,-,-,TGCGCCAGCAGCCAAGAACCGAGCAGGGCAGATACGCAGTATTTT,CASSQEPSRADTQYF
TRBV9,TRBJ1-2,-,-,TGTGCCAGCAGCATCTCCGGGGCCTATGGCTACACCTTC,CASSISGAYGYTF
TRBV4-1,TRBJ1-5,-,few,TGCGCCAGCAGCCTTGGACCGGCTGGTATGGGCAATCAGCCCCAGCATTTT,CASSLGPAGMGNQPQHF
TRBV27,TRBJ2-3,-,-,TGTGCCAGCAGTCTCGTCGGGTGGTCTAGCACAGATACGCAGTATTTT,CASSLVGWSSTDTQYF
TRBV10-3,TRBJ1-1,-,-,TGTGCCATCAGTGACGGGGGTGACACTGAAGCTTTCTTT,CAISDGGDTEAFF
TRBV11-2,TRBJ2-2,TRBD2,-,TGTGCCAGCAGCTTAACCCGACTAGCGGGAGACACCGGGGAGCTGTTTTTT,CASSLTRLAGDTGELFF
TRBV4-2,TRBJ2-5,TRBD2,-,TGTGCCAGCAGCCAAGTCCCGACTAGCGGACAAGAGACCCAGTACTTC,CASSQVPTSGQETQYF
TRBV27,TRBJ1-1,TRBD1,-,TGTGCCAGCAGCATCGGACAGGGAGGGACTGAAGCTTTCTTT,CASSIGQGGTEAFF
TRBV7-2,TRBJ2-7,-,-,TGTGCCAGCAGCTTATTTGGCGGGATTGACTACGAGCAGTACTTC,CASSLFGGIDYEQYF
TRBV28,TRBJ2-1,TRBD2,-,TGTGCCAGCAGACTTACTAGCGGGAGGTACAATGAGCAGTTCTTC,CASRLTSGRYNEQFF
TRBV5-8,TRBJ2-6,-,-,TGTGCCAGCCGGACGCCGGAGAGCTCTGGGGCCAACGTCCTGACTTTC,CASRTPESSGANVLTF
TRBV30,TRBJ2-1,TRBD1,-,TGTGCCTGGAGTCCCGGGACAGGGGGCAATGAGCAGTTCTTC,CAWSPGTGGNEQFF